These T cell receptor beta chains were read from a single sample in a study of human T cells and chemical hapten exposure. TCRdb redid the calling of the RACE reads with MiXCR, one entry per CDR3 protein. The sample yields around 340,000 distinct CDR3 sequences, 5.5% to 8% seen once. Sequenced here: whole blood, sampled in connection with sensitization to the hapten diphenylcyclopropenone (DPC). These receptors originate from a woman aged 18 to 35 with alopecia areata. Some clones in this sample may be carry-over from other donors' samples. The CDR3 runs from the conserved cysteine through the conserved F or W. The order of the fields is clone size, D gene, J gene, V gene, CDR3 protein, CDR3 DNA. The D gene is left open where the match is weak. Part of the rows lack a size; the others show once, few, many or a class for expanded clones.

many	-	TRBJ1-1	TRBV5-1	CASREGNTEAFF	TGCGCCAGCAGGGAGGGGAACACTGAAGCTTTCTTT
few	TRBD1	TRBJ1-5	TRBV7-2	CASSQYRGGGGQPQHF	TGTGCCAGCAGCCAGTACCGAGGGGGCGGTGGACAGCCCCAGCATTTT
many	TRBD1	TRBJ2-3	TRBV20-1	CSASRDSFSTDTQYF	TGCAGTGCTAGTAGGGACAGCTTTAGCACAGATACGCAGTATTTT
many	TRBD1	TRBJ2-7	TRBV20-1	CSARVHRDRELSRYF	TGCAGTGCTAGAGTACACCGGGACAGGGAACTATCTAGATACTTC
once	-	TRBJ2-1	TRBV28	CASSFGMTPYNEQFF	TGTGCCAGCAGTTTTGGAATGACTCCGTACAATGAGCAGTTCTTC
many	-	TRBJ2-7	TRBV20-1	CSARGWGGAPYEQYF	TGCAGTGCTAGAGGGTGGGGGGGCGCCCCATACGAGCAGTACTTC
many	-	TRBJ1-4	TRBV20-1	CSARTGNEKLFF	TGCAGTGCTCGGACGGGAAATGAAAAACTGTTTTTT
few	TRBD2	TRBJ2-3	TRBV7-8	CASQRRLAGTDTQYF	TGTGCCAGCCAAAGACGACTAGCGGGGACCGATACGCAGTATTTT
-	-	TRBJ2-7	TRBV9	CASSVRPDIPTYEQYF	TGTGCCAGCAGCGTAAGGCCCGACATACCAACCTACGAGCAGTACTTC
few	-	TRBJ1-6	TRBV7-8	CASSQSGGPLHF	TGTGCCAGCAGCCAATCCGGGGGACCCCTCCACTTT
-	TRBD1	TRBJ1-1	TRBV7-3	CASSWTGGTEAFF	TGTGCCAGCAGCTGGACAGGGGGCACTGAAGCTTTCTTT
-	-	TRBJ1-1	TRBV27	CASSLSPGNTEAFF	TGTGCCAGCAGTTTATCACCGGGGAACACTGAAGCTTTCTTT
-	-	TRBJ2-7	TRBV20-1	CSAHTGLEYEQYF	TGCAGTGCTCATACAGGGTTAGAGTACGAGCAGTACTTC
-	-	TRBJ1-1	TRBV21-1	CASRGTGKTEAFF	TGTGCCAGCAGGGGGACGGGGAAAACTGAAGCTTTCTTT
-	-	TRBJ1-1	TRBV10-3	CAISESGENTEAFF	TGTGCCATCAGTGAGTCGGGGGAGAACACTGAAGCTTTCTTT
many	-	TRBJ2-4	TRBV6-5	CASSYSMTVAKNIQYF	TGTGCCAGCAGTTACTCGATGACAGTAGCCAAAAACATTCAGTACTTC
-	-	TRBJ2-1	TRBV12-3/TRBV12-4	CASSFRVQVSGALYNEQFF	TGTGCCAGCAGTTTTCGGGTGCAAGTCTCGGGTGCGCTTTACAATGAGCAGTTCTTC
many	TRBD2	TRBJ2-3	TRBV28	CASSRTSGGDTDTQYF	TGTGCCAGTTCCAGGACTAGCGGAGGAGACACAGATACGCAGTATTTT
few	-	TRBJ1-6	TRBV4-2	CASSQDSDRMNSPLHF	TGTGCCAGCAGCCAAGATTCGGACAGAATGAATTCACCCCTCCACTTT
-	TRBD1	TRBJ1-2	TRBV28	CASSTNRGRVNYGYTF	TGTGCCAGCAGTACAAACAGGGGGAGGGTTAACTATGGCTACACCTTC
few	TRBD1	TRBJ1-1	TRBV4-1	CASSHSGQGDTEAFF	TGCGCCAGCAGCCATTCCGGACAGGGTGACACTGAAGCTTTCTTT
many	TRBD2	TRBJ2-2	TRBV7-9	CASRLPGLEVNTGELFF	TGTGCCAGCAGACTACCGGGACTAGAAGTGAACACCGGGGAGCTGTTTTTT
many	-	TRBJ2-2	TRBV27	CASSFEGVGAAGELFF	TGTGCCAGCAGTTTCGAGGGGGTCGGTGCGGCCGGGGAGCTGTTTTTT
few	TRBD1	TRBJ1-1	TRBV6-1	CASRTWDSEAFF	TGTGCCAGCAGGACTTGGGACAGTGAAGCTTTCTTT
few	-	TRBJ1-2	TRBV10-3	CAISYDSSNYGYTF	TGTGCCATCAGTTATGACAGTTCTAACTATGGCTACACCTTC
-	-	TRBJ1-3	TRBV2	CASSGYRGNTIYF	TGTGCCAGCAGCGGGTACAGGGGAAACACCATATATTTT
few	TRBD2	TRBJ2-3	TRBV7-8	CASSLIGRGGDTDTQYF	TGTGCCAGCAGCTTAATCGGCCGGGGGGGCGATACAGATACGCAGTATTTT
few	-	TRBJ2-6	TRBV11-2	CASSSRWSSGANVLTF	TGTGCCAGCAGCTCCCGGTGGAGCTCTGGGGCCAACGTCCTGACTTTC
many	-	TRBJ2-4	TRBV29-1	CSVGIEGDIQYF	TGCAGCGTTGGTATAGAGGGGGACATTCAGTACTTC